This passage covers 21 T cell receptor beta chains from one sample sequenced in a study of T cell responses to AZD1222 COVID-19 vaccine. Here immunoSEQ multiplex PCR was the method, and the copy in TCRdb shows in-frame clones only, minus some. The repertoire consists of over 100,000 clones, with around 84% occurring once and the leading ten covering approximately 20%. The source was peripheral blood, collected on day 0 of AZD1222 vaccination. Receptor source: an adult in good health.

The gene calls are TRBV7-9 and TRBJ1-4; 9 bases agree with TRBD1. Germline CDR1 is SEHNR and CDR2 is FQNEAQ (reference sequence). This CDR3 contains 15 residues. V lost 0 bases, J lost 8 bases, and 4 bases stayed unmatched. Written as DNA, the CDR3 is TGTGCCAGCAGCTTAGCCGCCGGACAGGGGGAAAAACTGTTTTTT. Translated, it gives CASSLAAGQGEKLFF.

V and J are TRBV27 and TRBJ2-7; 8 bases agree with TRBD2. This CDR3 region has 14 residues. Germline-derived CDR1 and CDR2 are MNHEY and SMNVEV (reference sequence). J gave up 2 bases and V 5 bases, and 5 bases lay outside the gene matches. CDR3 protein: CASSPGTRAYEQYF. In DNA form, the CDR3 reads TGTGCCAGCAGTCCCGGGACTAGGGCCTACGAGCAGTACTTC.

The CDR3 here is CASSYEVSYEQYF. CDR3 bases: TGTGCCAGCAGTTACGAGGTCTCCTACGAGCAGTACTTC. The chain couples TRBV6-6 to TRBJ2-7, with D unresolved. Germline loops: CDR1 MNHNY, CDR2 SVGAGI (reference sequence). Trimming removed 2 bases from V and 0 bases from J, with 5 bases in between. CDR3 length: 13 residues.

The chain is built from TRBV5-5 and TRBJ2-2, with D uncertain. The CDR3 extends over 12 amino acids. The V gene lost 2 bases and the J gene lost 2 bases, with 1 base spanning the gap. CDR1 SGHKS and CDR2 YYEKEE come from the germline V gene (reference sequence). CDR3 protein: CASSFNTGELFF. CDR3 sequence (DNA): TGTGCCAGCAGCTTTAACACCGGGGAGCTGTTTTTT.

The chain recombines TRBV11-2 with TRBJ1-5, with TRBD1 as a possible D gene (6 bases). This CDR3 is 15 amino acids long. The V and J ends lost 5 bases and 1 base respectively, with 12 bases between them. In germline, CDR1 is SGHAT, CDR2 FQNNGV. CDR3: CASSGGASSNQPQHF. CDR3 nucleotides: TGTGCCAGCAGCGGGGGGGCGTCGAGCAATCAGCCCCAGCATTTT.

The chain carries TRBV9 and TRBJ1-1; D gene unclear. This CDR3 is 13 amino acids long. Trimming took off 4 bases at V and 1 base at J, with 8 bases between the two ends. In germline, CDR1 is SGDLS, CDR2 YYNGEE. CDR3 DNA sequence: TGTGCCAGCAGCCCCGGAGGGAACACTGAAGCTTTCTTT. Its translation is CASSPGGNTEAFF.

The chain employs TRBV2 and TRBJ2-7; a weak D match, TRBD1 (6 bases). CDR3 size: 12 residues. Between the trimmed V and J ends, which lost 5 bases and 4 bases, there was a span of 9 bases. Germline CDR1 SNHLY, CDR2 FYNNEI. The chain's CDR3 is CASSYRVYEQYF. Written as DNA, the CDR3 is TGTGCCAGCAGTTACAGGGTTTACGAGCAGTACTTC.

This rearrangement joins TRBV28 to TRBJ1-1; 8 bases map to TRBD1. V lost 1 base to trimming and J lost 8 bases; unmatched junction nucleotides: 15. CDR1 MDHEN and CDR2 SYDVKM come from the germline V gene. The CDR3 runs to 17 residues. CDR3 region: CASSLSGGANEVGEAFF. CDR3 in DNA: TGTGCCAGCAGTTTATCAGGGGGCGCAAATGAAGTGGGAGAAGCTTTCTTT.

The CDR3 loop reads CASETTGYSPLHF. As DNA, the CDR3 is TGTGCCAGCGAAACGACAGGGTATTCACCCCTCCACTTT. The V call is TRBV28, the J call TRBJ1-6, with 7 bases fitting TRBD1. Trimming removed 8 bases from V and 8 bases from J; junction bases left unmatched: 6. CDR3 length equals 13 residues. Germline CDR1 and CDR2: MDHEN and SYDVKM.

V gene TRBV7-9 combines with J gene TRBJ1-2, with D tentatively TRBD1 (5 bases). Germline V gene lookup returns CDR1 SEHNR and CDR2 FQNEAQ (reference sequence). Trimming removed 5 bases from V and 3 bases from J, with 22 bases in between. There are 17 residues in the CDR3. The CDR3 DNA reads TGTGCCAGCAGCGCCTCTCTCAGGGACTCTAACTACTATGGCTACACCTTC. Residues: CASSASLRDSNYYGYTF.

The CDR3 loop reads CATSRDRATGNEQFF. In DNA, the CDR3 is TGTGCCACCAGCAGAGATCGGGCAACGGGGAATGAGCAGTTCTTC. This chain joins TRBV15 and TRBJ2-1; tentative D call: TRBD2 (5 bases). The CDR3 covers 15 residues. V lost 0 bases and J lost 7, with 13 bases in between. The V gene's germline CDR1 is LNHNV and CDR2 YYDKDF (reference sequence).

V usage is TRBV6-1 and J usage is TRBJ2-7; D gene unclear. This CDR3 has 14 residues. Germline CDR1 is MNHNS and CDR2 is SASEGT. V was cut by 1 base and J by 1 base, with 8 bases left in between. The CDR3 sequence: CASSEVGPSYEQYF. Here the CDR3 DNA reads TGTGCCAGCAGTGAAGTCGGGCCTTCCTACGAGCAGTACTTC.

The rearrangement uses TRBV4-3 and TRBJ1-5; D ambiguous. V was shortened by 1 base and J by 4 bases, with 8 bases between the two germline ends. The V gene's germline CDR1 is LGHNA and CDR2 YSLEER. The CDR3 covers 14 residues. CDR3 bases: TGCGCCAGCAGCCAAGTGTCTGGGAATCAGCCCCAGCATTTT. Translation: CASSQVSGNQPQHF.

This clone was picked up one time. The chain links TRBV15 to TRBJ2-7, with 7 positions matching TRBD1. This CDR3 contains 15 residues. J gave up 2 bases and V 3 bases, and 7 bases lay outside the gene matches. Looked up from germline, CDR1 is LNHNV and CDR2 is YYDKDF (reference sequence). For the CDR3, the DNA is TGTGCCACCAGCAGGACGGACAGGATGGCCTACGAGCAGTACTTC. It specifies CATSRTDRMAYEQYF.

This sequence joins TRBV24-1 and TRBJ2-2, with TRBD2 matching over 14 bases. Germline assignment: CDR1 KGHDR and CDR2 SFDVKD. CDR3 length: 18 residues. Unmatched junction bases numbered 9, after V lost 6 bases and J lost 4 bases. The CDR3 nucleotides are TGTGCCACCAGTCCTCTTGGGACTAGCGGGGGAATCACCGGGGAGCTGTTTTTT. Residues: CATSPLGTSGGITGELFF.

The chain recombines TRBV20-1 with TRBJ1-2; D unresolved. The CDR3 extends over 11 amino acids. CDR1 DFQATT and CDR2 SNEGSKA come from the germline V gene (reference sequence). Trimming shortened V by 7 bases and J by 4 bases, and 10 bases separated the two germline ends. CDR3 residues: CSGSDLYGYTF. The CDR3 DNA reads as TGCAGTGGATCAGACCTCTATGGCTACACCTTC.

The rearrangement uses TRBV11-2 and TRBJ2-6; tentative D call: TRBD2 (5 bases). With 8 bases removed from V and 0 bases from J, the gap between germline ends came to 20 bases. This CDR3 contains 18 residues. CDR1 and CDR2 from the germline V gene are SGHAT and FQNNGV. The CDR3 spells CASSSRGGTNSGANVLTF. In DNA, the CDR3 is TGTGCCAGCTCTTCTCGAGGAGGAACAAACTCTGGGGCCAACGTCCTGACTTTC.

This chain uses TRBV24-1 with TRBJ1-2; maybe TRBD1 (6 bases). From germline, CDR1 is KGHDR and CDR2 SFDVKD. With 3 bases removed from V and 0 bases from J, the gap between germline ends came to 10 bases. There are 15 residues in the CDR3. Here the CDR3 reads CATSDPRTANYGYTF. The CDR3 DNA reads as TGTGCCACCAGTGATCCCCGGACAGCTAACTATGGCTACACCTTC.

The V gene is TRBV28, the J gene TRBJ1-4; 7 bases line up with TRBD1. The V and J ends lost 6 bases and 6 bases, in that order; junction bases with no gene match: 7. The CDR3 is made up of 14 amino acids. The V gene's germline CDR1 is MDHEN and CDR2 SYDVKM. This CDR3 is CASRPTGKDEKLFF. DNA for the CDR3: TGTGCCAGCAGACCGACAGGGAAAGATGAAAAACTGTTTTTT. Supplemented by reference TRBV28 and TRBJ1-4, the full variable domain reads DVKVTQSSRYLVKRTGEKVFLECVQDMDHENMFWYRQDPGLGLRLIYFSYDVKMKEKGDIPEGYSVSREKKERFSLILESASTNQTSMYLCASRPTGKDEKLFFGSGTQLSVL.

This clone was seen once. This chain joins TRBV12-3 or TRBV12-4 and TRBJ1-2; D possibly corresponds to TRBD1 (5 bases). The CDR3 spans 11 residues. The V end was cut by 8 bases, the J end by 4 bases, with 8 bases between. CDR3 sequence reads: CASGGTYGYTF. For the CDR3, the DNA is TGTGCCAGCGGGGGGACCTATGGCTACACCTTC.

V is TRBV7-9 and J is TRBJ1-4; the match to TRBD1 covers 7 bases. This CDR3 is 15 amino acids long. Unmatched junction bases numbered 9, after V lost 6 bases and J lost 5 bases. CDR1 and CDR2 (germline): SEHNR, FQNEAQ (reference sequence). The CDR3 protein is CASSPGQALNEKLFF. CDR3 nucleotide sequence: TGTGCCAGCAGTCCCGGACAGGCTCTCAATGAAAAACTGTTTTTT.